Described below is a single T cell receptor beta chain sequence and its context. The antigen remains undetermined. This sample was taken from a study of vaccination and CD4 T cells after COVID-19. About the study: Post-vaccine sampling followed dose two by a median roughly 65 days (range 14 to 241).

Regarding treatment: roughly 11-day PBMC culture with coronavirus spike peptide pools or control peptides (ViraFEST assay). Cells were cultured for around 10 days, and then CD4+ T cells were isolated by negative selection. With the Oncomine TCR Beta short-read assay, DNA from cultured CD4+ T cells was sequenced. From cultured CD4+ T cells, genomic DNA was extracted. Each CDR3 protein is one row after TCRdb ran MiXCR on the PCR reads. The repertoire includes 20,000 to 25,000 distinct CDR3 sequences, around two fifths of them detected once, and 4.5% to 5% sits in the top ten. Germline loops: CDR1 LNHDA, CDR2 SQIVND (reference sequence). V lost 5 bases and J lost 2; bases outside the gene matches: 12. The CDR3 is 17 amino acids. Findings and caveats of the study: Relatively few convalescent patients were studied; early post-infection timepoints were not included.

The TCR originated in a human donor who had recovered from COVID-19. This rearrangement joins TRBV19 to TRBJ1-5, with 7 bases that match TRBD1. The starting material was CD4+ T cells from blood, cultured in vitro, obtained before SARS-CoV-2 vaccination. Written as DNA, the CDR3 is TGTGCCAGTAGTCTCTACCTTGGGACAGAGGGCAATCAGCCCCAGCATTTT. Protein: CASSLYLGTEGNQPQHF.